Given below is one T cell receptor beta chain in context. Everyone who took part was roughly 18 to 90 years old, and they came from about two dozen US areas. V shed 8 bases and J shed 0 bases, with 13 bases lying between them. CDR3 length: 14 amino acids. The germline CDR1 and CDR2 sequences are SNHLY and FYNNEI. Sequencing was performed with immunoSEQ multiplex PCR; in TCRdb, only in-frame clones are kept and a portion is missing. The sample has 110,000 to 150,000 clones, 75% to 90% seen once. The entry originates in a study of blood T cell repertoires in COVID-19. Sequenced sample: PBMCs or T cells enriched from blood (not recorded which). The source is a man in his fifties or sixties who had recovered from COVID-19. The chain couples TRBV2 to TRBJ1-1; no reliable D call. This CDR3 is CASPKRGMNTEAFF. CDR3 sequence (DNA): TGTGCCAGCCCCAAACGAGGGATGAACACTGAAGCTTTCTTT.